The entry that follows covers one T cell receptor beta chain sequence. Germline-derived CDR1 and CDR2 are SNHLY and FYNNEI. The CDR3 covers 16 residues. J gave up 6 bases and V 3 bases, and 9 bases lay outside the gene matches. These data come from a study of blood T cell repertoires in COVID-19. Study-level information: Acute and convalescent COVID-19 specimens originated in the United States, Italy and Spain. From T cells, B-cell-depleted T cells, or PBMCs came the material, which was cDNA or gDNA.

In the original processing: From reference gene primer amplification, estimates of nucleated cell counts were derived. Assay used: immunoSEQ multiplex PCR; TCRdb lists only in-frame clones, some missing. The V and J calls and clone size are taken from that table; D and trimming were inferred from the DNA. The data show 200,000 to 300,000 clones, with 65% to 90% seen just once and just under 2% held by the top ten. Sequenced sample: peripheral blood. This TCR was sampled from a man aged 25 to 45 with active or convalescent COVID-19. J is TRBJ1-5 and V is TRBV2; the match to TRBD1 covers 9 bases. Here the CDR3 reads CASSDGQGMLSQPQHF. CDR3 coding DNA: TGTGCCAGCAGTGACGGACAGGGGATGTTATCTCAGCCCCAGCATTTT.